Described below is a single T cell receptor beta chain sequence and its context. The sample holds many counts of this clonotype. The antigen it binds to is not known. It has no much larger one-base neighbor in the sample; base qualities were not kept. In the ophthalmopathy patients, disease was moderately to severely active, with a Clinical Activity Score of 3 or more, a NOSPECS grade of 4 or more, and a duration of less than 3 months. Patients with uncontrolled infections, other autoimmune diseases, pregnancy or lactation were excluded. Diagnoses were based on clinical symptoms, serum thyroxine and TRAb, thyroid ultrasound and orbital computed tomography. Ficoll-Paque density gradient centrifugation was used to isolate PBMCs from under 11 ml of fresh peripheral blood. Trizol reagent was used to extract total RNA, and RNA quality was then checked on an Agilent 2100 Bioanalyzer. The TCR beta CDR3 regions were amplified from the RNA transcripts. A first-round RT-PCR of the TCR CDR3 used the HTBI primer set with the Qiagen OneStep RT-PCR kit. A second multiplex PCR round built the libraries, followed by size selection and purification. The libraries were sequenced on an Illumina HiSeq2000 using paired-end 100 bp reads. From the authors' description of their analysis: SOAPnuke was used to process the raw data, throwing out any read that contained adapters or uncalled bases, had a mean Phred below 15, or lacked an exact constant-primer or identifier match. COPE v1.2.5 was used to merge the high-quality paired reads, and each unique nucleotide sequence was defined as a clonotype. Clonotypes were aligned to IMGT TRBV, TRBD and TRBJ reference segments using MiTCR v1.1. The analysis was restricted to V-J combinations with a frequency above 0.0001, which together covered approximately 99% of the repertoires. A TCS score was defined as the ratio of F50 (clonal expansion) to E x V (chaos), with BLOSUM62-based TCRdist applied between CDR3 peptides within each V-J. Welch's t-statistics and random forest reduced roughly 500 V-J features to around 14, which were used in a naive Bayes classifier (R e1071). Using fastp at Q25 and MiXCR, TCRdb reprocessed the public reads and kept productive beta chains. Entries that share a CDR3 protein sequence are merged under the most common genes and DNA. The V and J calls reflect TCRdb's pipeline rather than the authors' work. This sample comprises about 290,000 distinct CDR3 sequences, around a fifth of them detected only once. The ten most abundant clones make up approximately 37% of the sample.

Based on the germline V gene, the CDR1 and CDR2 sequences are SNHLY and FYNNEI. The CDR3, cysteine through phenylalanine, is 11 amino acids long. Here the CDR3 DNA is all that survives: 33 bases in frame from base 1. Trimming costs V 8 bases and J 5 bases, and their ends lie 7 bases apart. The data are from a study of T cells in Graves' hyperthyroidism and ophthalmopathy (dated by TCRdb to about 2019). Broadly, across the study: Peripheral blood samples were taken at initial diagnosis, before any treatment was given. To identify distinguishing TCR V-J signatures, a discovery cohort of about 100 patients was used, comprising 43 with Graves' ophthalmopathy and 57 with stable Graves' hyperthyroidism. An independent validation cohort of 18 to 20 hyperthyroidism patients and 17 patients who later progressed to ophthalmopathy tested prospective prediction of ophthalmopathy. The approximately 97 discovery patients were randomly divided into training and test sets at a 7:3 ratio. In about 6 Graves' hyperthyroidism patients, the study also compared T-cell repertoires from thyroid tissue with T-cell repertoires from blood. After sampling, hyperthyroidism patients received methimazole starting at 30 mg daily, and ophthalmopathy patients received high-dose intravenous methylprednisolone. The paper describes TCR Vbeta CDR3 sequencing of around 140 peripheral blood samples, made up of 43 ophthalmopathy patients, roughly 80 hyperthyroidism patients and some 17 progressor patients.

Study-level results and caveats: During validation, the model predicted progression to ophthalmopathy a median of around 6 months ahead of onset, with more than 55% sensitivity and around 72% specificity. A model built on a 13 V-J signature distinguished ophthalmopathy from stable hyperthyroidism, reaching around 87% sensitivity and about 81% specificity in cross-validation and 80%/75% in testing. No statistical method was used to fix the sample size in advance, and group allocation was not hidden from the investigators. Most expanded thyroid clonotypes (frequency above 0.001) were also found in blood, which suggests that blood repertoires may mirror thyroid immune responses.

Recombination linked TRBV2 to TRBJ2-1, with the D segment identity uncertain. The specimen sequenced was blood. The clonotype was recovered from a man aged 50 to 60 with Graves' ophthalmopathy. CDR3 protein: CASGEDNEQFF. The bases read TGTGCCAGCGGAGAGGACAATGAGCAGTTCTTC.